This TCR beta chain emerged from a study of shared clonotypes between healthy human individuals. CD8 cells regarded as naive lacked CD45RO, were positively chosen for CCR7, and omitted terminally differentiated effector memory CD45RA+ cells. The CDR3 covers 14 residues. Germline CDR1 reads MNHEY; CDR2 reads SMNVEV (reference sequence). Trimming stripped 2 bases from V and 0 bases from J, with 6 bases between. The study, taken as a whole, reports: Estimated clonotype richness was generally higher in naive than memory subsets. Relative to clonotypes present in all four donors, those not shared had lower generation probabilities. The authors sampled blood alone, and tissue repertoires likely differ.

For this clone: Antigen: not known.

Profiled with immunoSEQ multiplex PCR; TCRdb holds only in-frame clones, not every one. The sample lists 600,000 or so clones; about 98% were seen once. The sequencing input was naive CD8+ T cells sorted from blood. V usage is TRBV27 and J usage is TRBJ2-3; D is unclear. This receptor was obtained from a man under 40 in good health. CDR3 DNA: TGTGCCAGCAGTTTACGCCACAGCACAGATACGCAGTATTTT. Protein product: CASSLRHSTDTQYF.